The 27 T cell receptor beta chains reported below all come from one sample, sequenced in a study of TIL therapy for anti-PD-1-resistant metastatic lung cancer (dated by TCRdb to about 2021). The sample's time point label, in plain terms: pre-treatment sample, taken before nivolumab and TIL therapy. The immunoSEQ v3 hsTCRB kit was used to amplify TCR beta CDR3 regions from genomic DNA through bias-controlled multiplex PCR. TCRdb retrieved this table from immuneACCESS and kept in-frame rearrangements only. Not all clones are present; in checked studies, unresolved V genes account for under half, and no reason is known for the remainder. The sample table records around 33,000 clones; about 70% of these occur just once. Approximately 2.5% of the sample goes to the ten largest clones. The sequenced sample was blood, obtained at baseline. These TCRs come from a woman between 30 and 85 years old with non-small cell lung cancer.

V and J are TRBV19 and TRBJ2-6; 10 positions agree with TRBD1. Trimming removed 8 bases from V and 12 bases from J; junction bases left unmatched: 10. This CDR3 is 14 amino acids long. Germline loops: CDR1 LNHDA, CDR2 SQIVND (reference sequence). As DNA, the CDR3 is TGTGCCAGTCTTGCCGACAGGGGGCAGCCCGTCCTGACTTTC. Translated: CASLADRGQPVLTF.

As DNA, the CDR3 is TGTGCCAGCCGCACGGGAGTAGCGGGAGGCCGCAGCTCCTACGAGCAGTACTTC. Translation: CASRTGVAGGRSSYEQYF. The chain combines TRBV2 with TRBJ2-7; TRBD2 matches 10 bases. CDR3 length: 18 amino acids. J gave up 0 bases and V 8 bases, and 16 bases lay outside the gene matches. The germline V gene has CDR1 SNHLY and CDR2 FYNNEI.

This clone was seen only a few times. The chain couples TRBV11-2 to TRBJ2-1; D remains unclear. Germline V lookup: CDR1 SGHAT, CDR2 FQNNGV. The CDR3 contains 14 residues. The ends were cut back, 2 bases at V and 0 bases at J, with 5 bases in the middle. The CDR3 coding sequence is TGTGCCAGCAGCTTACCGAGCTCCTACAATGAGCAGTTCTTC. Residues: CASSLPSSYNEQFF.

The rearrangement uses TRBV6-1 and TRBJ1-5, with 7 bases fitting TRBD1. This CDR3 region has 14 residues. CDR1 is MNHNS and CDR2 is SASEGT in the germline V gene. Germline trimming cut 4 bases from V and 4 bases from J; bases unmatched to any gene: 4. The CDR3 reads CASSAQTGNQPQHF. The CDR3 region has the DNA TGTGCCAGCAGTGCCCAGACAGGGAATCAGCCCCAGCATTTT.

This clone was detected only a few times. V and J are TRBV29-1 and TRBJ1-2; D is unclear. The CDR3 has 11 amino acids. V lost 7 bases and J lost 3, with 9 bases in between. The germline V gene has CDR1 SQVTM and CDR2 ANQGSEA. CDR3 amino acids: CSARTDYGYTF. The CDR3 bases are TGCAGCGCCAGGACGGACTATGGCTACACCTTC.

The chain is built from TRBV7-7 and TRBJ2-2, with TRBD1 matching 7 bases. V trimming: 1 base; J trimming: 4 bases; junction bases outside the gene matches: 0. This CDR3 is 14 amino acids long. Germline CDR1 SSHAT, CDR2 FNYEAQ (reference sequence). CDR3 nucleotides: TGTGCCAGCAGCTTAGGGACAGGCACCGGGGAGCTGTTTTTT. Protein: CASSLGTGTGELFF.

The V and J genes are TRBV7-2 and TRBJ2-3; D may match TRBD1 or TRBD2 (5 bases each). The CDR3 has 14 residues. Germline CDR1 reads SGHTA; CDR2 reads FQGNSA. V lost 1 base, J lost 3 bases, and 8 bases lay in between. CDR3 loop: CASSLVGRTDTQYF. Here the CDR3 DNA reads TGTGCCAGCAGCTTAGTGGGACGAACAGATACGCAGTATTTT.

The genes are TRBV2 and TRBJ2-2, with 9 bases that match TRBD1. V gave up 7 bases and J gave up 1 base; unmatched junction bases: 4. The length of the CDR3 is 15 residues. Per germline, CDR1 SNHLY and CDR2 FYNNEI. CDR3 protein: CASTPGQGNTGELFF. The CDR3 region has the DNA TGTGCCAGCACTCCGGGACAGGGGAACACCGGGGAGCTGTTTTTT.

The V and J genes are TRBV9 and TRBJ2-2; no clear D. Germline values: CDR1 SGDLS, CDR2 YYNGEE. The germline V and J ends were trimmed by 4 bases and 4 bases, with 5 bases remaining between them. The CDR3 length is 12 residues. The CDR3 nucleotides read TGTGCCAGCAGCTGGACCACCGGGGAGCTGTTTTTT. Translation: CASSWTTGELFF.

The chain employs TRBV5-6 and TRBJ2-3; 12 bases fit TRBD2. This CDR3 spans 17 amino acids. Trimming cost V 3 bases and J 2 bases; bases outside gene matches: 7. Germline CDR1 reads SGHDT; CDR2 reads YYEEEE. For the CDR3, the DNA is TGTGCCAGCAGCTCCAAACTAGCGGGAGGACCCACAGATACGCAGTATTTT. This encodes CASSSKLAGGPTDTQYF.

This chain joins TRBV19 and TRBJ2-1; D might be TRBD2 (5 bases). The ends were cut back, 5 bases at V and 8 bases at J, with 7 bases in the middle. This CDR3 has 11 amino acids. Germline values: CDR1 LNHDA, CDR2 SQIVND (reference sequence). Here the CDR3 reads CASSLEDEQFF. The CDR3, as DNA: TGTGCCAGTAGTCTGGAGGATGAGCAGTTCTTC.

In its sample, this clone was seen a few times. The CDR3 here is CAARPPGSLNTGELFF. The CDR3, as DNA: TGTGCCGCGCGGCCACCCGGGAGCCTGAACACCGGGGAGCTGTTTTTT. J is TRBJ2-2 and V is TRBV30; D is possibly TRBD2 (6 bases). Trimming removed 8 bases from V and 1 base from J, with 20 bases in between. This CDR3 spans 16 amino acids. Germline V gene data show CDR1 as GTSNPN and CDR2 as SVGIG (reference sequence).

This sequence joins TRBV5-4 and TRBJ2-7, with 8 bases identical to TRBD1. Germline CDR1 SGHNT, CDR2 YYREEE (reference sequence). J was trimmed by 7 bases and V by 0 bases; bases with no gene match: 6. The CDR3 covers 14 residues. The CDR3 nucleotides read TGTGCCAGCAGCTTGGACAGGGGGAGTGGTGAGCAGTACTTC. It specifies CASSLDRGSGEQYF.

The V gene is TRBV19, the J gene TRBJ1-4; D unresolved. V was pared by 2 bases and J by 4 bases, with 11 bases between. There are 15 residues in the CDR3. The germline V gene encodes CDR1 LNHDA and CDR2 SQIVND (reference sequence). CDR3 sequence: CASSILVFGNEKLFF. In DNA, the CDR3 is TGTGCCAGTAGTATACTGGTATTTGGTAATGAAAAACTGTTTTTT. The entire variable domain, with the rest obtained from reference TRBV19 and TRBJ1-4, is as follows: DGGITQSPKYLFRKEGQNVTLSCEQNLNHDAMYWYRQDPGQGLRLIYYSQIVNDFQKGDIAEGYSVSREKKESFPLTVTSAQKNPTAFYLCASSILVFGNEKLFFGSGTQLSVL.

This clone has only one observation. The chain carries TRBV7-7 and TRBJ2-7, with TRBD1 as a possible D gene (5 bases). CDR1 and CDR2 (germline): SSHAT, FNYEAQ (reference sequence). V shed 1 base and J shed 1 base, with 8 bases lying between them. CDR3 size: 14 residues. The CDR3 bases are TGTGCCAGCAGCTTAGTACCAGGGTCCTACGAGCAGTACTTC. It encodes CASSLVPGSYEQYF.

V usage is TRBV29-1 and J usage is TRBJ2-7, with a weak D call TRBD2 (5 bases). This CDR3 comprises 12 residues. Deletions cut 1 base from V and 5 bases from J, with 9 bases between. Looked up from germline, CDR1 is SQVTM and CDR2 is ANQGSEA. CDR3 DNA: TGCAGCGTTGAAGTAGAGGGAAACGAGCAGTACTTC. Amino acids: CSVEVEGNEQYF.

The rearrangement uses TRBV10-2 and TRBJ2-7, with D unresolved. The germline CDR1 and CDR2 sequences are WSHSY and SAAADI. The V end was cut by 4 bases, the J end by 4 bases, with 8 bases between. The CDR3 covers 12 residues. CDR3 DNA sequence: TGCGCCAGCAGTGCCCGGTCTTACGAGCAGTACTTC. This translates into CASSARSYEQYF.

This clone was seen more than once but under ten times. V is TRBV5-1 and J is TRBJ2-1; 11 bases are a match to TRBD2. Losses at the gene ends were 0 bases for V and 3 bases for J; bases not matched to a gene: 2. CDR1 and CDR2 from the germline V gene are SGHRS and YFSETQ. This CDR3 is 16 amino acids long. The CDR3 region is CASSLGGLADYNEQFF. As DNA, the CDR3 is TGCGCCAGCAGCTTGGGGGGACTAGCGGACTACAATGAGCAGTTCTTC.

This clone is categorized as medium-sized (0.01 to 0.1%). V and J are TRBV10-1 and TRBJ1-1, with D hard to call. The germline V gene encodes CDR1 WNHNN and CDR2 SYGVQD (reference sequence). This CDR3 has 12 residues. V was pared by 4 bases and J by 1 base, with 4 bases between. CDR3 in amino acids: CASSGSNTEAFF. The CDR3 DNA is TGCGCCAGCAGTGGATCGAACACTGAAGCTTTCTTT.

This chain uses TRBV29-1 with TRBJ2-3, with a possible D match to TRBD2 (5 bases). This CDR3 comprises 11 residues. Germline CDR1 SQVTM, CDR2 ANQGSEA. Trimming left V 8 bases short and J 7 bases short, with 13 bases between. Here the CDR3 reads CSFREGNTQYF. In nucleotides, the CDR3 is TGCAGCTTCCGGGAAGGAAATACGCAGTATTTT.

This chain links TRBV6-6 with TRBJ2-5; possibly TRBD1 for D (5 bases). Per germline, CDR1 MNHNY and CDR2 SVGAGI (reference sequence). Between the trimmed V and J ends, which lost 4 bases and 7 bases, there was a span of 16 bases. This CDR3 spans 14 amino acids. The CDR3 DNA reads TGTGCCAGCAGTTGCGCCCAGGGCTCGGGGACCCAGTACTTC. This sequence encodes CASSCAQGSGTQYF.

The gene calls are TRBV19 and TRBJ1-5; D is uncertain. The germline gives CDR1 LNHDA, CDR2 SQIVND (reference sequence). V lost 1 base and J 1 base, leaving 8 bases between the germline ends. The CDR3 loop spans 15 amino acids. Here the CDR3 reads CASSIGGRSNQPQHF. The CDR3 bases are TGTGCCAGTAGTATAGGGGGTAGGAGCAATCAGCCCCAGCATTTT.

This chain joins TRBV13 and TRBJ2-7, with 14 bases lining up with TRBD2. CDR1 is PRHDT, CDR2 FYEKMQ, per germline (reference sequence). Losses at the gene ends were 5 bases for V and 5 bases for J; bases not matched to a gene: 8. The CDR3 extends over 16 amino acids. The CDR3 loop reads CASSPGTSGRFHEQYF. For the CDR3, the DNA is TGTGCCAGCAGCCCCGGGACTAGCGGGAGATTCCACGAGCAGTACTTC.

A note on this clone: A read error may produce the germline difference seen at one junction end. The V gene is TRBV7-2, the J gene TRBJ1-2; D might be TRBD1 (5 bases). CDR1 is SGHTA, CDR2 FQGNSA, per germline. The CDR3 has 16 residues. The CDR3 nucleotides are TGTGCCGGCAGCTTAGAGGCAGGGAGGTCTAACTATGGCTACACCTTC. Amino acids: CAGSLEAGRSNYGYTF.

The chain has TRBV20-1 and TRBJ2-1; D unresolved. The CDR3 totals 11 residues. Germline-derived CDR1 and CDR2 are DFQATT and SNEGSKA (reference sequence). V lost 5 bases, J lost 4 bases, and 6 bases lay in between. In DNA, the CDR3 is TGCAGTGCTCCACATTACAATGAGCAGTTCTTC. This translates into CSAPHYNEQFF.

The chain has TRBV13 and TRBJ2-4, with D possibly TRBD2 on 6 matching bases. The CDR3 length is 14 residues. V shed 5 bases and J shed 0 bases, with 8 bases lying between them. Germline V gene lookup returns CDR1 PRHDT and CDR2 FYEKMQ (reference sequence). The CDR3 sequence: CASSPGLAKNIQYF. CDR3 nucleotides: TGTGCCAGCAGCCCGGGACTAGCCAAAAACATTCAGTACTTC.

The CDR3 here is CASSQEWGAMYEQYF. CDR3 sequence (DNA): TGCGCCAGCAGCCAAGAATGGGGGGCTATGTACGAGCAGTACTTC. This chain uses TRBV4-1 with TRBJ2-7; either TRBD1 or TRBD2 may fit D (6 bases each). Germline CDR1 is MGHRA and CDR2 is YSYEKL. The CDR3 has 15 residues. V shed 0 bases and J shed 4 bases, with 13 bases lying between them.